The sequence of this TCR beta chain was determined in a study of Tregs in tolerant kidney transplant recipients. The CDR3 spans 13 residues. The V and J ends lost 1 base and 4 bases respectively, with 7 bases between them. CDR1 and CDR2 from the germline V gene are KGHSH and LQKENI. Recipients received nonmyeloablative bone marrow transplants from related graft donors, with transient mixed chimerism. Unstimulated regulatory T cells (CD4+CD25+CD127-), CD4+CD25- non-regulatory cells, CD4 and CD8 cells were FACS-sorted from thawed PBMCs. Study results and caveats: Nucleotide sequences could not be compared across some patients' samples due to primer changes. Biological reproducibility was not directly addressed, but technical replication error appeared minimal.

Points on this clone: Its antigen is not identified.

The table came from immunoSEQ multiplex PCR; TCRdb's copy has only in-frame clones and leaves some out. The sample shows 90,000 or so clones, 93% of them seen only once. The V call is TRBV18, the J call TRBJ1-1; tentative D call: TRBD1 (5 bases). The material sequenced was CD4+ T cells from blood (PBMCs), taken 12 months after the transplant. The TCR sequence derives from a human patient who received a combined kidney and bone marrow transplant. Some T cells may be supplied by the graft donor. CDR3 sequence (DNA): TGTGCCAGCTCACCACAGGGGCCCACTGAAGCTTTCTTT. Amino acid sequence: CASSPQGPTEAFF.